This is a list of T cell receptor beta chains from one sample in a study of response to subunit inactivated influenza vaccine. Using its own MiXCR run on the RT-PCR reads, TCRdb lists one record per CDR3 protein. The sample consists of some 480,000 distinct CDR3 sequences, approximately 11% of them appearing once. This sample comprised PBMCs from blood, obtained roughly 48 days after vaccination. The receptors come from a man aged 45-60 years who received an inactivated influenza vaccine. The CDR3 runs from the conserved cysteine through the conserved F or W. The D gene is left open where the match is weak. Rows may omit the clone size; those that give it use once, few, many or a size class.

.,TRBJ1-6,TRBV12-3/TRBV12-4,TRBD1,CASSAGTGGSPLHF,TGTGCCAGCAGTGCCGGGACAGGAGGCTCACCCCTCCACTTT
few,TRBJ2-7,TRBV27,.,CASSLSMGSSYEQYF,TGTGCCAGCAGTTTATCGATGGGGTCCTCCTACGAGCAGTACTTC
many,TRBJ2-3,TRBV5-5,.,CASFGATTGFVHTQYF,TGTGCCAGCTTCGGGGCGACTACCGGATTTGTCCATACGCAGTATTTT
.,TRBJ2-2,TRBV6-5,TRBD1,CASSYVRTGNAGELFF,TGTGCCAGCAGTTACGTGCGGACAGGGAACGCCGGGGAGCTGTTTTTT
few,TRBJ1-5,TRBV5-1,.,CASSLESGNQPQHF,TGCGCCAGCAGCTTGGAGTCAGGCAATCAGCCCCAGCATTTT
.,TRBJ2-1,TRBV15,TRBD2,CATSRCPAGVLNEQFF,TGTGCCACCAGCAGATGCCCAGCGGGAGTTCTCAATGAGCAGTTCTTC
few,TRBJ2-3,TRBV20-1,.,CSAPQLTDTQYF,TGCAGTGCTCCCCAGCTCACAGATACGCAGTATTTT
.,TRBJ2-3,TRBV6-2/TRBV6-3,.,CASSPRTRTDTQYF,TGTGCCAGCAGCCCTAGAACCCGGACAGATACGCAGTATTTT
.,TRBJ2-7,TRBV5-6,.,CASSLGGGREQYF,TGTGCCAGCAGCTTGGGAGGAGGCCGCGAGCAGTACTTC
.,TRBJ2-7,TRBV7-9,TRBD2,CASSLAMVGGGAYEQYF,TGTGCCAGCAGCTTAGCTATGGTTGGCGGGGGGGCATACGAGCAGTACTTC
few,TRBJ1-5,TRBV6-2/TRBV6-3,TRBD1,CASSYMDRSHSNQPQHF,TGTGCCAGCAGTTATATGGACAGGAGCCATAGCAATCAGCCCCAGCATTTT